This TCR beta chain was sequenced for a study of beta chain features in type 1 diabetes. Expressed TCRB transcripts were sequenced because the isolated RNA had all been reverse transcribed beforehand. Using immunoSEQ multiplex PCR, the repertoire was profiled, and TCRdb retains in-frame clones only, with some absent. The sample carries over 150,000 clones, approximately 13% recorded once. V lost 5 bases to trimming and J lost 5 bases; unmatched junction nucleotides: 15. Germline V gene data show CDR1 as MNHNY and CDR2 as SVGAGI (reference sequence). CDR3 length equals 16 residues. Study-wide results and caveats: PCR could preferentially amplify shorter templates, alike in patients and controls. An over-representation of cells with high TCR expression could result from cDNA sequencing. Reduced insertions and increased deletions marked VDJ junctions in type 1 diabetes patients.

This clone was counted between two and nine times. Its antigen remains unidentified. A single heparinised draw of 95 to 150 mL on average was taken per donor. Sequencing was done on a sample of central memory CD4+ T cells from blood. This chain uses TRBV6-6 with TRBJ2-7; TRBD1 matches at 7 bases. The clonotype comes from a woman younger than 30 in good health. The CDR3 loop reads CASSTNRGQLIDEQYF. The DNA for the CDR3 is TGTGCCAGCAGTACCAACCGGGGACAGCTGATAGACGAGCAGTACTTC.